This entry lists 29 T cell receptor beta chains sequenced from one sample in a study of CD8+ T cells in alopecia areata. As to treatment: oral pan-JAK inhibitor, 5-10 mg twice daily. In each case, RNA was isolated and then reverse transcribed into cDNA as the sequencing template. Libraries were prepared by immunoSEQ multiplex PCR; TCRdb keeps only in-frame clonotypes and omits some of them. The table includes about 100,000 clones, just under 60% detected once. This specimen consisted of CD8+ T cells sorted from blood, obtained at approximately week 60, from a patient treated with tofacitinib. Every receptor here comes from a human donor with alopecia areata.

CDR3 nucleotide sequence: TGTGCCAGCAGTTCACCGGGACAGAACTATGGCTACACCTTC. Its translation is CASSSPGQNYGYTF. J is TRBJ1-2 and V is TRBV2, with TRBD1 identical over 7 bases. The trim removed 5 bases at V and 2 bases at J, leaving 5 bases unmatched. The CDR3 extends over 14 amino acids. Germline V gives CDR1 SNHLY, CDR2 FYNNEI.

The genes are TRBV27 and TRBJ1-1, with D unresolved. This CDR3 spans 13 amino acids. V lost 5 bases, J lost 8 bases, and 15 bases lay in between. Per germline, CDR1 MNHEY and CDR2 SMNVEV (reference sequence). The CDR3 reads CASSARLGYEAFF. In DNA form, the CDR3 reads TGTGCCAGCAGTGCCCGGTTAGGGTACGAAGCTTTCTTT.

This clone was detected only once. V usage is TRBV13 and J usage is TRBJ2-1; D unresolved. V was clipped by 1 base and J by 6 bases, with 4 bases between them. The germline V gene has CDR1 PRHDT and CDR2 FYEKMQ (reference sequence). This CDR3 region has 12 residues. CDR3 bases: TGTGCCAGCAGCTTAGTGACCAATGAGCAGTTCTTC. Protein product: CASSLVTNEQFF.

The chain combines TRBV7-9 with TRBJ2-7; 10 nucleotides match TRBD1. The V gene's germline CDR1 is SEHNR and CDR2 FQNEAQ (reference sequence). Trimming at V came to 5 bases and at J to 6 bases, leaving 13 bases not matched to a gene. The CDR3 has 16 amino acids. The CDR3 region has the DNA TGTGCCAGCAGCCAAAAGCCCGGGACAGGGGAAGCCGAGCAGTACTTC. It is translated as CASSQKPGTGEAEQYF.

This clone has a handful of counts. V and J are TRBV12-5 and TRBJ2-6; D gene unclear. Germline V CDR1 and CDR2: LGHNT, FRNRAP. Trimming shortened V by 2 bases and J by 0 bases, and 11 bases separated the two germline ends. CDR3 size: 17 residues. The CDR3 protein is CASGLPPRVSGANVLTF. The CDR3, as DNA: TGTGCTAGTGGTTTGCCCCCTCGGGTCTCTGGGGCCAACGTCCTGACTTTC.

The chain uses TRBV6-4 and TRBJ2-3; 8 bases line up with TRBD2. V was pared by 3 bases and J by 5 bases, with 7 bases of the junction left unmatched. In germline, CDR1 is MRHNA, CDR2 SNTAGT. CDR3 length: 15 amino acids. CDR3 sequence: CASSETGGPEDTQYF. CDR3 coding DNA: TGTGCCAGCAGTGAAACGGGGGGGCCTGAAGATACGCAGTATTTT.

This clone was recorded once. The chain is built from TRBV4-1 and TRBJ2-3; unclear D gene. Germline loops: CDR1 MGHRA, CDR2 YSYEKL. Between the trimmed V and J ends, which lost 7 bases and 5 bases, there was a span of 4 bases. This CDR3 region has 10 residues. The CDR3 reads CASKGDTQYF. As DNA, the CDR3 is TGCGCCAGCAAGGGAGATACGCAGTATTTT.

V and J are TRBV29-1 and TRBJ1-1, with TRBD1 matching over 7 bases. There are 14 residues in the CDR3. Germline assignment: CDR1 SQVTM and CDR2 ANQGSEA. V shed 3 bases, J shed 2 bases, and the junction held 6 bases outside the gene matches. The DNA of the CDR3 is TGCAGCGTTGAGGGACAGCCGACCAACACTGAAGCTTTCTTT. Its translation: CSVEGQPTNTEAFF.

The chain joins TRBV6-6 to TRBJ1-5, with 10 nucleotides matching TRBD1. CDR3 length: 13 amino acids. Per germline, CDR1 MNHNY and CDR2 SVGAGI (reference sequence). After removal of 8 bases from V and 5 bases from J, the junction contained 3 bases not matched to a gene. The CDR3 loop reads CASGTGEHQPQHF. The DNA of the CDR3 is TGTGCCAGCGGGACAGGGGAGCATCAGCCCCAGCATTTT.

This clone was seen once. The V gene is TRBV7-9, the J gene TRBJ1-4; TRBD1 might be the D (6 bases). Trimming cost V 5 bases and J 8 bases, with 9 bases left between them. CDR1 is SEHNR and CDR2 is FQNEAQ in the germline V gene (reference sequence). The CDR3 is made up of 12 amino acids. CDR3: CASSPDREKLFF. The DNA for the CDR3 is TGTGCCAGCAGCCCAGACAGGGAAAAACTGTTTTTT.

The chain employs TRBV4-1 and TRBJ2-3; TRBD2 matches 8 bases. Looked up from germline, CDR1 is MGHRA and CDR2 is YSYEKL. V gave up 2 bases and J gave up 4 bases; unmatched junction bases: 11. This CDR3 has 17 residues. The CDR3 nucleotides read TGCGCCAGCAGCCAACCAAGCGGGGGAGCATATTCAGATACGCAGTATTTT. This gives the protein CASSQPSGGAYSDTQYF.

This chain connects TRBV4-2 to TRBJ1-2; the D is unclear. CDR3 size: 13 residues. V was pared by 6 bases and J by 6 bases, with 14 bases between. CDR1 is LGHNA, CDR2 YNFKEQ, per germline. CDR3 bases: TGTGCCAGCAGTGGTTTGGGTCGTAATGGCTACACCTTC. This encodes CASSGLGRNGYTF.

This clone was observed a few times. V usage is TRBV7-9 and J usage is TRBJ1-2, with TRBD1 as a possible D gene (5 bases). From germline, CDR1 is SEHNR and CDR2 FQNEAQ (reference sequence). The CDR3 length is 16 residues. The V and J ends lost 5 bases and 6 bases respectively, with 22 bases between them. The CDR3 coding sequence is TGTGCCAGCAGCCCCCCGGGACTCACGTCGCGGGATGGCTACACCTTC. Its protein product is CASSPPGLTSRDGYTF.

The chain recombines TRBV29-1 with TRBJ2-7, with D unresolved. This CDR3 comprises 13 residues. The V end lost 7 bases, the J end lost 2 bases, and 15 bases lay between the germline ends. Germline assignment: CDR1 SQVTM and CDR2 ANQGSEA. The CDR3 reads CSAEDGYPYEQYF. DNA of the CDR3: TGCAGCGCCGAGGACGGTTACCCCTACGAGCAGTACTTC.

This chain joins TRBV6-5 and TRBJ1-2; 8 bases are a match to TRBD1. The CDR3 is made up of 16 amino acids. The junction had 7 bases not matched to a gene; V was cut back by 4 bases and J by 0 bases. CDR1 is MNHEY, CDR2 SVGAGI, per germline. The CDR3 region is CASSSLGTGANYGYTF. CDR3 nucleotide sequence: TGTGCCAGCAGTTCTTTGGGGACAGGTGCTAACTATGGCTACACCTTC.

A few counts support this clone. J is TRBJ2-1 and V is TRBV5-1; D uncertain. V lost 0 bases to trimming and J lost 0 bases, with 4 bases between them. This CDR3 spans 14 amino acids. Germline lookup yields CDR1 SGHRS and CDR2 YFSETQ. CDR3 protein: CASSLASSYNEQFF. CDR3 bases: TGCGCCAGCAGCTTGGCCAGCTCCTACAATGAGCAGTTCTTC.

The rearrangement joins TRBV7-2 to TRBJ1-2; D is perhaps TRBD1 (5 bases). The CDR3 runs to 13 residues. Per germline, CDR1 SGHTA and CDR2 FQGNSA. With 5 bases removed from V and 3 bases from J, the gap between germline ends came to 10 bases. The CDR3 loop reads CASSPGGYYGYTF. The CDR3 coding sequence is TGTGCCAGCAGCCCGGGGGGGTACTATGGCTACACCTTC.

V usage is TRBV7-2 and J usage is TRBJ2-5; no clear D gene. V lost 2 bases and J lost 4, with 14 bases in between. Germline loops: CDR1 SGHTA, CDR2 FQGNSA. This CDR3 spans 15 amino acids. The CDR3 nucleotides are TGTGCCAGCAGCTTAAGAGAATCGGGCGGAGAGACCCAGTACTTC. It codes for CASSLRESGGETQYF.

V usage is TRBV4-1 and J usage is TRBJ2-1; 9 nucleotides align to TRBD2. V was clipped by 4 bases and J by 4 bases; unmatched bases: 8. Germline CDR1 is MGHRA and CDR2 is YSYEKL. The CDR3 is made up of 16 amino acids. The DNA for the CDR3 is TGCGCCAGCAGCCGCCAGATAGCGGGGGATTACAATGAGCAGTTCTTC. Translation gives CASSRQIAGDYNEQFF.

The chain carries TRBV7-9 and TRBJ2-7; 7 nucleotides match TRBD2. Germline loops: CDR1 SEHNR, CDR2 FQNEAQ (reference sequence). With V trimmed by 3 bases and J by 2 bases, 4 bases remained unmatched. This CDR3 comprises 14 residues. The CDR3 nucleotides are TGTGCCAGCAGCTTGGGGAGGGCCCCCTACGAGCAGTACTTC. Translation gives CASSLGRAPYEQYF.

The chain recombines TRBV2 with TRBJ1-2; no clear D gene. Germline loops: CDR1 SNHLY, CDR2 FYNNEI. This CDR3 is built from 16 residues. V was clipped by 4 bases and J by 8 bases, with 23 bases between them. The DNA of the CDR3 is TGTGCCAGCAGTGTTCATTGGGTGGAGTTCAACTGGGGCTACACCTTC. Translation: CASSVHWVEFNWGYTF.

This clone was picked up a small number of times. The chain joins TRBV10-3 to TRBJ2-5, with D perhaps TRBD2 (6 bases). The ends were cut back, 6 bases at V and 5 bases at J, with 16 bases in the middle. Germline-derived CDR1 and CDR2 are ENHRY and SYGVKD. The CDR3 sequence is 14 residues long. For the CDR3, the DNA is TGTGCCATCAGCTTAGTCGGTGGAGGGGAGACCCAGTACTTC. Amino acids: CAISLVGGGETQYF.

The chain is built from TRBV30 and TRBJ2-7, with D maybe TRBD1 (6 bases). This CDR3 contains 13 residues. Trimming stripped 0 bases from V and 3 bases from J, with 9 bases between. The V gene's germline CDR1 is GTSNPN and CDR2 SVGIG (reference sequence). CDR3 DNA sequence: TGTGCCTGGAGTGTGGGGGCTGGCTACGAGCAGTACTTC. Translated: CAWSVGAGYEQYF.

This rearrangement joins TRBV19 to TRBJ2-1; unclear D gene. Germline values: CDR1 LNHDA, CDR2 SQIVND (reference sequence). The CDR3 loop spans 11 amino acids. V lost 2 bases, J lost 6 bases, and 2 bases lay in between. The CDR3 reads CASSITNEQFF. The CDR3 nucleotides read TGTGCCAGTAGTATAACCAATGAGCAGTTCTTC.

The genes are TRBV5-1 and TRBJ2-1; D unresolved. From germline, CDR1 is SGHRS and CDR2 YFSETQ. The CDR3 has 15 residues. The V and J ends lost 2 bases and 0 bases respectively, with 9 bases between them. The CDR3 DNA sequence: TGCGCCAGCAGCTTTAGGAAAACCTCCTACAATGAGCAGTTCTTC. It codes for CASSFRKTSYNEQFF.

This clone turned up a few times. V gene TRBV2 combines with J gene TRBJ1-5; a weak D match, TRBD1 (6 bases). This CDR3 comprises 14 residues. CDR1 SNHLY and CDR2 FYNNEI come from the germline V gene. With 8 bases removed from V and 2 bases from J, the gap between germline ends came to 13 bases. CDR3 nucleotide sequence: TGTGCCAGCTTGGGGGCTTCGGGCAATCAGCCCCAGCATTTT. Translation gives CASLGASGNQPQHF.

V and J are TRBV5-1 and TRBJ2-3; D possibly matches TRBD1 or TRBD2 (6 bases each). V was trimmed by 1 base and J by 4 bases, leaving 10 bases between them. CDR3 length: 14 residues. In germline, CDR1 is SGHRS, CDR2 YFSETQ. The DNA for the CDR3 is TGCGCCAGCAGCTTGTTCGGGGGCCCAGATACGCAGTATTTT. Protein: CASSLFGGPDTQYF.

Worth noting for this clone: A read error may account for a junction end that differs from germline. V and J are TRBV27 and TRBJ1-5, with a tentative D call TRBD1 (5 bases). This CDR3 is 14 amino acids long. Germline V lookup: CDR1 MNHEY, CDR2 SMNVEV (reference sequence). The CDR3 region is CASSLTRGNQPQQF. CDR3 nucleotides: TGTGCCAGCAGCCTTACAAGGGGCAATCAGCCCCAGCAATTT.

This chain links TRBV6-1 with TRBJ2-5, with D perhaps TRBD1 or TRBD2 (5 bases each). The V gene lost 1 base and the J gene lost 5 bases, with 8 bases spanning the gap. Germline CDR1 reads MNHNS; CDR2 reads SASEGT. The CDR3 contains 13 residues. The CDR3 DNA sequence: TGTGCCAGCAGTGAAGGGGGGATGGAGACCCAGTACTTC. This encodes CASSEGGMETQYF.